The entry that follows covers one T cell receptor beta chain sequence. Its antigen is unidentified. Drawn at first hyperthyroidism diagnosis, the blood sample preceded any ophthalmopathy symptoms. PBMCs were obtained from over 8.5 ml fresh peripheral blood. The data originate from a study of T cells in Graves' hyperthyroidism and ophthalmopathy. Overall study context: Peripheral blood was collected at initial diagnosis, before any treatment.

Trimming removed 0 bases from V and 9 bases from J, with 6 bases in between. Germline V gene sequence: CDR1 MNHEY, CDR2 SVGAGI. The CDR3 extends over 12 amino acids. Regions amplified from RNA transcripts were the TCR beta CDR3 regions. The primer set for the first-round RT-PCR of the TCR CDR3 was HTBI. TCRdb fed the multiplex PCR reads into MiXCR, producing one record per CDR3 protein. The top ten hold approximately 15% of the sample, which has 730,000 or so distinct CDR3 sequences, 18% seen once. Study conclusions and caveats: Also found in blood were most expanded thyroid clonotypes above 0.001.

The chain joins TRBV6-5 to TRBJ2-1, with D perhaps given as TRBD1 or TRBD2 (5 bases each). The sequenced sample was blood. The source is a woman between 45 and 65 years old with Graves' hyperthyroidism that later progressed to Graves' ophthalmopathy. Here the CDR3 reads CASSYSGTEQFF. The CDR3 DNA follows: TGTGCCAGCAGTTACTCCGGGACTGAGCAGTTCTTC.